Below are 5 T cell receptor beta chains sequenced from a single sample in a study of beta chain features in type 1 diabetes. Their cognate antigens are unknown. Expressed TCRB transcripts were sequenced because the entire RNA isolate underwent reverse transcription. Assay: immunoSEQ multiplex PCR; the TCRdb copy retains only in-frame clones and omits some. The sample consists of about 650,000 clones, 9.5% to 15% of them appearing once. Broader study findings: The study found moderately but significantly shorter TCRB CDR3s in all four CD4+ subsets of Type 1 diabetes patients.

Material: naive CD4+ T cells from blood. The receptor set was obtained from a young man with type 1 diabetes.

This clone was seen only a few times. J is TRBJ2-1 and V is TRBV5-1; TRBD1 matches 8 bases. The CDR3 totals 16 residues. V lost 4 bases, J lost 4 bases, and 10 bases stayed unmatched. Germline assignment: CDR1 SGHRS and CDR2 YFSETQ. CDR3 nucleotides: TGCGCCAGCAGCCCACCCGGGACAGGCACATACAATGAGCAGTTCTTC. It encodes CASSPPGTGTYNEQFF.

This rearrangement joins TRBV7-2 to TRBJ2-1, with no clear D. Germline V gene lookup returns CDR1 SGHTA and CDR2 FQGNSA. The CDR3 runs to 12 residues. Trimming shortened V by 6 bases and J by 8 bases, and 11 bases separated the two germline ends. This CDR3 is CASSARHDEQFF. Written as DNA, the CDR3 is TGTGCCAGCAGTGCTCGACACGATGAGCAGTTCTTC.

V usage is TRBV25-1 and J usage is TRBJ2-7; 7 bases map to TRBD2. The germline gives CDR1 MGHDK, CDR2 SYGVNS. The length of the CDR3 is 15 residues. V was clipped by 2 bases and J by 0 bases; unmatched bases: 4. CDR3 in amino acids: CASSERRGSSYEQYF. DNA for the CDR3: TGTGCCAGCAGTGAAAGGCGGGGGAGCTCCTACGAGCAGTACTTC.

This clone was found many times. This chain joins TRBV13 and TRBJ2-1, with TRBD1 identical over 9 bases. After removal of 5 bases from V and 7 bases from J, the junction contained 6 bases not matched to a gene. Germline V gene lookup returns CDR1 PRHDT and CDR2 FYEKMQ (reference sequence). The CDR3 sequence is 14 residues long. In DNA form, the CDR3 reads TGTGCCAGCAGCCCACAGGGGGCCTGGAATGAGCAGTTCTTC. Translating it yields CASSPQGAWNEQFF. The whole variable domain, filled in from reference TRBV13 and TRBJ2-1, reads AAGVIQSPRHLIKEKRETATLKCYPIPRHDTVYWYQQGPGQDPQFLISFYEKMQSDKGSIPDRFSAQQFSDYHSELNMSSLELGDSALYFCASSPQGAWNEQFFGPGTRLTVL.

This clone was found a few times. The gene calls are TRBV5-4 and TRBJ1-4; D is perhaps TRBD1 (6 bases). The CDR3 length is 14 residues. Trimming shortened V by 1 base and J by 5 bases, and 9 bases separated the two germline ends. The germline V gene encodes CDR1 SGHNT and CDR2 YYREEE (reference sequence). CDR3 in DNA: TGTGCCAGCAGCTTGCCGGGGGCGAATGAAAAACTGTTTTTT. Protein: CASSLPGANEKLFF.